These 16 T cell receptor beta chains originate from one sample sequenced in a study of metastatic and nonmetastatic thyroid tumors. Ahead of thyroid surgery, no patient had received treatment of any kind. TCRdb re-analyzed the PCR reads through MiXCR. This sample yields tens of thousands of clones, of which roughly 16% are seen a single time; roughly a tenth belongs to the top ten. The sequencing sample was made of blood. The receptors were gathered from a male donor with papillary thyroid cancer or a benign thyroid nodule (not recorded which). Some clones in this sample may be carry-over from other donors' samples.

This clone was counted many times. This chain uses TRBV27 with TRBJ2-5; D remains unclear. This CDR3 has 12 amino acids. Germline V lookup: CDR1 MNHEY, CDR2 SMNVEV (reference sequence). The ends were cut back, 5 bases at V and 6 bases at J, with 10 bases in the middle. CDR3 bases: TGTGCCAGCAGTCTGACATTTCAGACCCAGTACTTC. Its protein product is CASSLTFQTQYF.

This clone was counted at least ten times. The genes are TRBV7-3 and TRBJ2-2, with D possibly called TRBD1 or TRBD2 (6 bases each). Germline V lookup: CDR1 SGHTA, CDR2 FQGTGA. Trimming removed 0 bases from V and 5 bases from J, with 13 bases in between. The CDR3 consists of 16 residues. CDR3 protein: CASSLTLGAGTGELFF. For the CDR3, the DNA is TGTGCCAGCAGCTTAACGCTGGGGGCGGGGACCGGGGAGCTGTTTTTT.

This clone was seen ten or more times. Other nucleotide sequences from this sample produce the same CDR3. This chain joins TRBV9 and TRBJ2-2; D is unresolved. The CDR3 is 15 amino acids. The germline V gene encodes CDR1 SGDLS and CDR2 YYNGEE. Trimming cost V 4 bases and J 0 bases, with 10 bases left between them. The CDR3 reads CASSKEGTNTGELFF. The CDR3 DNA sequence: TGTGCCAGCAGCAAAGAAGGGACGAACACCGGGGAGCTGTTTTTT.

The V gene is TRBV12-3 or TRBV12-4, the J gene TRBJ1-1; D uncertain. CDR3 length: 11 amino acids. Trimming pared 6 bases from V and 6 bases from J, leaving 8 bases between. The CDR3 loop reads CASSVGPEAFF. Written as DNA, the CDR3 is TGTGCCAGCAGCGTAGGGCCTGAAGCTTTCTTT.

This clone was detected ten times or more. This sequence joins TRBV20-1 and TRBJ2-1; 15 bases align to TRBD2. Germline-derived CDR1 and CDR2 are DFQATT and SNEGSKA (reference sequence). The V gene end was trimmed by 4 bases and the J gene end by 7 bases; junction bases not matched to a gene: 11. CDR3 length: 17 amino acids. CDR3 sequence: CSAKEGLAGGSWNEQFF. DNA of the CDR3: TGCAGTGCTAAAGAAGGACTAGCGGGAGGGTCGTGGAATGAGCAGTTCTTC.

Remarks on this clone: This sequence may be a read error, since a much larger clone differs from it by one base. V usage is TRBV28 and J usage is TRBJ1-1; no clear D. The CDR3 is made up of 14 amino acids. The germline V gene has CDR1 MDHEN and CDR2 SYDVKM. The germline V and J ends were trimmed by 6 bases and 4 bases, with 15 bases remaining between them. CDR3 sequence (DNA): TGTGCCAGCAGGGAGACATGGGAGGGCACTGAAGCTTTCTTT. Translating it yields CASRETWEGTEAFF. Supplemented by reference TRBV28 and TRBJ1-1, the full variable domain reads DVKVTQSSRYLVKRTGEKVFLECVQDMDHENMFWYRQDPGLGLRLIYFSYDVKMKEKGDIPEGYSVSREKKERFSLILESASTNQTSMYLCASRETWEGTEAFFGQGTRLTVV.

This clone was detected ten times or more. The chain uses TRBV9 and TRBJ2-3, with 9 bases identical to TRBD2. J gave up 7 bases and V 4 bases, and 10 bases lay outside the gene matches. Germline CDR1 is SGDLS and CDR2 is YYNGEE. CDR3 length: 15 residues. CDR3 in amino acids: CASSPWASGANTQYF. The CDR3 nucleotides are TGTGCCAGCAGCCCCTGGGCTAGCGGGGCAAATACGCAGTATTTT.

This chain joins TRBV28 and TRBJ2-7; TRBD2 matches 10 bases. The J segment lost 10 bases and the V segment lost 6 bases, leaving 21 bases of the junction unmatched. Germline V gene data show CDR1 as MDHEN and CDR2 as SYDVKM. This CDR3 comprises 17 residues. DNA for the CDR3: TGTGCCAGCAGCCGAACCCCCACTAGCGGGACACCCTACTATCAGTACTTC. Encoded protein: CASSRTPTSGTPYYQYF.

There are many counts of this clone. The chain has TRBV12-3 or TRBV12-4 and TRBJ2-1, with a tentative D call TRBD1 (6 bases). V gave up 4 bases and J gave up 6 bases, with 19 bases separating them. The CDR3 length is 16 residues. CDR3: CASSSFGTTIGNEQFF. DNA for the CDR3: TGTGCCAGCAGTTCGTTCGGGACAACGATTGGCAATGAGCAGTTCTTC.

This clone occurred many times. The chain is built from TRBV10-3 and TRBJ1-1; TRBD1 matches 7 bases. CDR3 length equals 14 residues. The junction had 9 bases not matched to a gene; V was cut back by 6 bases and J by 5 bases. Germline assignment: CDR1 ENHRY and CDR2 SYGVKD. CDR3 in DNA: TGTGCCATCAGAACAGACAGGGAGAGGACTGAAGCTTTCTTT. Translating gives CAIRTDRERTEAFF.

Ten or more counts support this clone. This chain links TRBV5-4 with TRBJ1-2, with D possibly matching TRBD1 (5 bases). Germline CDR1 SGHNT, CDR2 YYREEE (reference sequence). This CDR3 comprises 14 residues. V was shortened by 1 base and J by 3 bases, with 10 bases between the two germline ends. The CDR3 sequence: CASSLIGDYYGYTF. DNA of the CDR3: TGTGCCAGCAGCTTGATAGGGGATTACTATGGCTACACCTTC.

In this sample, this clone turned up many times. V usage is TRBV15 and J usage is TRBJ2-5; unclear D gene. V shed 1 base and J shed 1 base, with 10 bases lying between them. Germline values: CDR1 LNHNV, CDR2 YYDKDF (reference sequence). This CDR3 spans 15 amino acids. The CDR3 loop reads CATSRGAQSQETQYF. The CDR3 DNA follows: TGTGCCACCAGCAGAGGAGCACAGTCCCAAGAGACCCAGTACTTC.

This clone was counted only a few times. Given a much more abundant clone one base away, this may be a read error. Other nucleotide sequences in the sample specify the same CDR3. The chain joins TRBV4-3 to TRBJ2-3; D uncertain. Germline CDR1 and CDR2: LGHNA and YSLEER. The CDR3 covers 14 residues. Trimming removed 1 base at V and 0 bases at J, with 5 bases between. The CDR3 nucleotides are TGCGCCAGCAGCCAAGTCTCTAGCACAGATACGCAGTATTTT. Amino acid sequence: CASSQVSSTDTQYF.

This clone was counted between two and nine times. At one boundary the junction diverges from the germline segment, which might be a read error. The V call is TRBV6-5, the J call TRBJ1-2; 9 bases map to TRBD1. This CDR3 has 17 residues. The germline CDR1 and CDR2 sequences are MNHEY and SVGAGI. The DNA for the CDR3 is TGTGCCAGCAGTTACTCGCCACCTGGACAGGGGCTCTATGTCTACACCTTC. The encoded protein is CASSYSPPGQGLYVYTF.

This clone has a single count. V and J are TRBV20-1 and TRBJ1-4, with 7 bases lining up with TRBD1. The V gene's germline CDR1 is DFQATT and CDR2 SNEGSKA (reference sequence). The ends lost 5 bases at V and 4 bases at J; junction bases unmatched: 7. The CDR3 is made up of 14 amino acids. In DNA, the CDR3 is TGCAGTGCTCCCTCCCGGGACAGTAATGAAAAACTGTTTTTT. It translates to CSAPSRDSNEKLFF.

Ten or more counts support this clone. J is TRBJ1-1 and V is TRBV20-1; D is undetermined. Looked up from germline, CDR1 is DFQATT and CDR2 is SNEGSKA (reference sequence). V was cut by 0 bases and J by 6 bases, with 14 bases left in between. The CDR3 extends over 14 amino acids. The CDR3 loop reads CSARDMEETPEAFF. In DNA, the CDR3 is TGCAGTGCTAGAGATATGGAGGAGACGCCTGAAGCTTTCTTT.